A selection of T cell receptor beta chains follows, all from one sample in a study of shared clonotypes between healthy human individuals. Only in-frame clones appear in the TCRdb table, and some are missing; sequencing was by immunoSEQ multiplex PCR. The top ten clones hold about 2% of a sample with hundreds of thousands of clones, 55% to 75% of them seen once. The source material was memory CD4+ T cells sorted from blood. Source of these receptors: a woman in her 30s in good health. CDR3s include the opening cysteine and the closing phenylalanine or tryptophan. The D gene is left open where the match is weak. Some rows have no size entry. The others give once, few or many, or a class for an expanded clone.

- | TRBJ2-1 | TRBD2 | TRBV27 | CASSRLAGGNNEQFF | TGTGCCAGCAGCCGGCTGGCGGGAGGGAACAATGAGCAGTTCTTC
- | TRBJ2-7 | - | TRBV6-5 | CASSRAGGSSYEQYF | TGTGCCAGCAGCCGCGCCGGGGGCTCTTCCTACGAGCAGTACTTC
- | TRBJ1-2 | TRBD1 | TRBV19 | CASSAWTGDYGYTF | TGTGCCAGTAGTGCCTGGACAGGAGACTATGGCTACACCTTC
- | TRBJ2-3 | TRBD2 | TRBV2 | CASRRAGGLAGITDTQYF | TGTGCCAGCAGGAGGGCAGGGGGACTAGCGGGGATCACAGATACGCAGTATTTT
- | TRBJ2-7 | - | TRBV7-6 | CASSLGTGPNYEQYF | TGTGCCAGCAGCTTAGGTACAGGGCCTAACTACGAGCAGTACTTC
- | TRBJ2-7 | - | TRBV11-2 | CASTPTRVGYEQYF | TGTGCCAGCACCCCAACCAGGGTCGGCTACGAGCAGTACTTC
once | TRBJ1-1 | - | TRBV2 | CASSRDSFLRAFF | TGTGCCAGCAGTCGAGACTCTTTTCTGAGAGCTTTCTTT
- | TRBJ2-2 | - | TRBV5-4 | CASSRAGGELFF | TGTGCCAGCAGCCGGGCCGGCGGGGAGCTGTTTTTT
- | TRBJ1-4 | - | TRBV5-6 | CASSNWMNEKLFF | TGTGCCAGCAGCAACTGGATGAATGAAAAACTGTTTTTT
- | TRBJ1-4 | TRBD1 | TRBV15 | CATSRTRGQGANEKLFF | TGTGCCACCAGCAGAACCCGAGGACAGGGAGCTAATGAAAAACTGTTTTTT
many | TRBJ2-3 | TRBD2 | TRBV28 | CASSLLDLAGGQDTQYF | TGTGCCAGCAGTTTATTGGATCTAGCGGGAGGGCAGGATACGCAGTATTTT
- | TRBJ2-7 | - | TRBV28 | CASSLMWEAGYEQYF | TGTGCCAGCAGTTTGATGTGGGAGGCCGGCTACGAGCAGTACTTC
- | TRBJ2-7 | TRBD2 | TRBV7-2 | CASSLAGPAGGEQYF | TGTGCCAGCAGCTTAGCTGGCCCGGCCGGGGGGGAGCAGTACTTC
- | TRBJ1-1 | - | TRBV21-1 | CASSKRRQVHTEAFF | TGTGCCAGCAGCAAAAGGCGGCAGGTCCACACTGAAGCTTTCTTT
- | TRBJ2-5 | - | TRBV7-8 | CASSLGPRRTQYF | TGTGCCAGCAGCTTAGGGCCTCGCCGGACCCAGTACTTC
- | TRBJ2-6 | - | TRBV4-1 | CASSLSRGGTWANVLTF | TGCGCCAGCAGCCTGTCAAGAGGGGGTACTTGGGCCAACGTCCTGACTTTC
- | TRBJ2-5 | TRBD1 | TRBV7-9 | CASSLGTGDHQETQYF | TGTGCCAGCAGCTTGGGGACAGGGGACCACCAAGAGACCCAGTACTTC
few | TRBJ2-7 | - | TRBV5-1 | CASSFTDSSYEQYF | TGCGCCAGCAGCTTTACCGACAGCTCCTACGAGCAGTACTTC
- | TRBJ1-1 | - | TRBV5-6 | CASSTLNQRNTEAFF | TGTGCCAGCAGCACCCTCAACCAGAGGAACACTGAAGCTTTCTTT
- | TRBJ1-5 | - | TRBV27 | CASSFRLDPGGNQPQHF | TGTGCCAGCAGTTTCCGCCTCGACCCAGGGGGCAATCAGCCCCAGCATTTT
- | TRBJ2-5 | TRBD2 | TRBV9 | CASSPGLAGLQETQYF | TGTGCCAGCAGCCCCGGACTAGCGGGACTCCAAGAGACCCAGTACTTC
- | TRBJ2-3 | TRBD1 | TRBV30 | CAWDRGQADTQYF | TGTGCCTGGGACAGGGGGCAAGCAGATACGCAGTATTTT
- | TRBJ2-7 | TRBD2 | TRBV28 | CASSLRLGLAGGYSYEQYF | TGTGCCAGCAGTTTACGTCTGGGACTAGCGGGAGGCTACTCCTACGAGCAGTACTTC
few | TRBJ2-2 | TRBD1 | TRBV2 | CASRRQGWAGELFF | TGTGCCAGCAGACGACAGGGGTGGGCCGGGGAGCTGTTTTTT
- | TRBJ2-7 | - | TRBV19 | CASSILLGPYEQYF | TGTGCCAGTAGTATTTTGCTAGGCCCCTACGAGCAGTACTTC
- | TRBJ2-3 | - | TRBV5-1 | CASSLISIGGQDTQYF | TGCGCCAGCAGCTTAATCTCTATTGGGGGGCAAGATACGCAGTATTTT
- | TRBJ1-2 | - | TRBV10-3 | CAISGDSNYGYTF | TGTGCCATCAGTGGGGATTCTAACTATGGCTACACCTTC
few | TRBJ2-7 | - | TRBV28 | CASSQTPRNYEQYF | TGTGCCAGCAGTCAAACCCCCAGGAATTACGAGCAGTACTTC
- | TRBJ1-5 | TRBD1 | TRBV19 | CASTGQGGGGLGQPQHF | TGTGCCAGTACTGGACAAGGGGGCGGGGGCTTGGGTCAGCCCCAGCATTTT
- | TRBJ1-4 | - | TRBV7-9 | CASSHNFEKLFF | TGTGCCAGCAGCCACAATTTCGAAAAACTGTTTTTT
- | TRBJ2-7 | - | TRBV30 | CACARGGYEQYF | TGTGCCTGCGCCAGGGGGGGCTACGAGCAGTACTTC
- | TRBJ2-5 | - | TRBV7-2 | CASNQGGRAQETQYF | TGTGCCAGCAATCAGGGAGGAAGGGCCCAAGAGACCCAGTACTTC
- | TRBJ2-3 | TRBD1 | TRBV6-4 | CASSRGRTDTQYF | TGTGCCAGCTCTAGGGGGCGCACAGATACGCAGTATTTT
- | TRBJ1-5 | - | TRBV21-1 | CASSKVDGGEGNQPQHF | TGTGCCAGCAGCAAAGTGGATGGAGGGGAGGGCAATCAGCCCCAGCATTTT
few | TRBJ1-1 | - | TRBV7-2 | CASSRQRDTEAFF | TGTGCCAGCAGCCGGCAGAGGGACACTGAAGCTTTCTTT
many | TRBJ2-7 | - | TRBV7-9 | CASSLRSYEQYF | TGTGCCAGCAGCTTAAGGTCCTACGAGCAGTACTTC
- | TRBJ2-7 | - | TRBV4-2 | CASSQDKGSYEQYF | TGTGCCAGCAGCCAAGATAAGGGCTCCTACGAGCAGTACTTC
- | TRBJ1-5 | - | TRBV4-1 | CASSLGPTYSNQPQHF | TGCGCCAGCAGCCTCGGGCCAACCTATAGCAATCAGCCCCAGCATTTT
- | TRBJ1-2 | - | TRBV29-1 | CSVIPGGNYGYTF | TGCAGCGTTATCCCAGGAGGCAACTATGGCTACACCTTC
many | TRBJ1-2 | TRBD1 | TRBV11-2 | CASGWTGGDPGAGYTF | TGTGCCAGCGGGTGGACAGGGGGCGACCCGGGGGCTGGCTACACCTTC
- | TRBJ2-7 | - | TRBV7-2 | CASSSYQGSYEQYF | TGTGCCAGCAGCTCATATCAGGGGTCCTACGAGCAGTACTTC
once | TRBJ2-7 | - | TRBV15 | CATSREVGGPYEQYF | TGTGCCACCAGCAGAGAGGTCGGGGGTCCCTACGAGCAGTACTTC
- | TRBJ2-7 | TRBD1 | TRBV6-6 | CASSRQGTAYEQYF | TGTGCCAGCAGTCGACAGGGAACGGCCTACGAGCAGTACTTC
few | TRBJ2-1 | TRBD1 | TRBV19 | CASSGTGGSGMAQFF | TGTGCCAGTAGCGGGACAGGGGGATCCGGAATGGCGCAGTTCTTC
- | TRBJ2-7 | - | TRBV7-8 | CASRMREISYEQYF | TGTGCCAGCAGGATGAGGGAAATCTCCTACGAGCAGTACTTC
few | TRBJ2-4 | - | TRBV18 | CASSWDTAEGIQYF | TGTGCCAGCTCCTGGGACACGGCGGAGGGCATTCAGTACTTC
- | TRBJ1-1 | - | TRBV9 | CASSVAGGLNTEAFF | TGTGCCAGCAGCGTAGCCGGAGGGTTGAACACTGAAGCTTTCTTT
many | TRBJ1-1 | - | TRBV5-1 | CASTGEHEAFF | TGCGCCAGCACGGGGGAGCATGAAGCTTTCTTT
- | TRBJ1-2 | - | TRBV2 | CASQVTESYGYTF | TGTGCCAGCCAGGTGACAGAGAGCTATGGCTACACCTTC
- | TRBJ2-7 | - | TRBV30 | CAWSVLLDGEQYF | TGTGCCTGGAGTGTTCTGCTCGACGGCGAGCAGTACTTC